This TCR beta chain was recovered during a study of cytomegalovirus exposure and HLA in healthy donors. Both 60 Vbeta primers and 13 Jbeta primers went into the PCR. Sequenced by immunoSEQ multiplex PCR; TCRdb stores in-frame clones only, minus some. The table records 150,000 to 200,000 clones, roughly 88% of them present only once. This clone was seen a handful of times. The target antigen is unknown. Germline CDR1 is SEHNR and CDR2 is FQNEAQ (reference sequence). V lost 4 bases and J 2 bases, leaving 9 bases between the germline ends. The CDR3 runs to 14 residues. Study outcomes and limitations: Available immune exposure information was restricted to CMV serostatus only.

V and J are TRBV7-9 and TRBJ1-5; no firm D call. This clonotype originated in a boy aged 2 to 9 in good health and CMV-seronegative. Sequenced material: PBMCs. The CDR3: CASSSGLGNQPQHF. The CDR3 DNA reads TGTGCCAGCAGCTCAGGACTGGGCAATCAGCCCCAGCATTTT.